One T cell receptor beta chain is described in this entry. Its antigen is currently not known. Base qualities are not at hand, and no much larger clone is one base apart. The germline V gene sets CDR1 to SGDLS and CDR2 to YYNGEE. From the cysteine up to the phenylalanine, the CDR3 has a length of 15 residues. Just CDR3 DNA is preserved here, 45 bases in frame from base 1. V sheds 3 bases and J sheds 1 base, leaving 14 bases between their ends. The data originate from a study of T-cell reconstitution after alpha-beta-depleted transplantation in children listed by TCRdb under 2016. In terms of the full investigation: Using TCR repertoire profiling, the study followed T-cell immune reconstitution in a quantitative way in children after TCRalphabeta/CD19-depleted allogeneic hematopoietic cell transplantation.

The library was made by PCR. Sequencing took place on an Illumina HiSeq 2500. TCR libraries were prepared with molecular barcoding, using unique molecular identifiers to normalize TCRbeta repertoire quantification. TCRdb cleaned the public reads at Q25 with fastp, built clones with MiXCR and kept in-frame beta chains. One record per CDR3 amino acid sequence lists the most common genes and DNA. The sample table shows approximately 510,000 distinct CDR3 sequences, and approximately 16% are seen once. Roughly 3.3% of the sample belongs to the ten largest clones. Rearrangement joined TRBV9 to TRBJ2-7, with the D segment possibly TRBD1 or TRBD2, each aligning over 5 bases. This sequence originates from a human donor who donated a stem cell graft to a child with acute lymphoblastic leukemia. The sample was PBMCs from the stem cell graft donor, taken from the stem cell graft. The CDR3 loop reads CASSAGAQGSYEQYF. The DNA sequence follows: TGTGCCAGCAGCGCCGGGGCTCAGGGATCCTACGAGCAGTACTTC. Where the CDR3 stops, the reference TRBV9 and TRBJ2-7 genes take over; the full variable domain is DSGVTQTPKHLITATGQRVTLRCSPRSGDLSVYWYQQSLDQGLQFLIQYYNGEERAKGNILERFSAQQFPDLHSELNLSSLELGDSALYFCASSAGAQGSYEQYFGPGTRLTVT.